The 10 T cell receptor beta chains in this list originate from one sample, sequenced in a study of CD8+ T cells in alopecia areata. RNA, once extracted, was reverse transcribed into cDNA for use as the sequencing template. Assay used: immunoSEQ multiplex PCR; TCRdb lists only in-frame clones, some missing. In the table there are 200,000 to 250,000 clones, over 60% of which are singletons. Described treatment: oral pan-JAK inhibitor, 5-10 mg twice daily. This sample comprised CD4+ T cells sorted from blood, obtained at roughly week 45, from a patient treated with tofacitinib. These receptor sequences come from a human donor with alopecia areata.

This clone was counted between two and nine times. J is TRBJ2-5 and V is TRBV9; D may be TRBD1 (5 bases). This CDR3 region has 15 residues. CDR1 SGDLS and CDR2 YYNGEE come from the germline V gene. The V gene lost 0 bases and the J gene lost 1 base, with 10 bases spanning the gap. As DNA, the CDR3 is TGTGCCAGCAGCGTAGAAAGTACAGGCCAAGAGACCCAGTACTTC. The encoded protein is CASSVESTGQETQYF.

The V call is TRBV9, the J call TRBJ2-3; TRBD1 matches at 7 bases. The CDR3 extends over 16 amino acids. V lost 3 bases to trimming and J lost 2 bases; unmatched junction nucleotides: 9. Per the germline V gene, CDR1 is SGDLS and CDR2 is YYNGEE. Written as DNA, the CDR3 is TGTGCCAGCAGCGCGACAGGGAGTTGGGACACAGATACGCAGTATTTT. This encodes CASSATGSWDTDTQYF.

In this sample, this clone turned up a few times. This chain connects TRBV19 to TRBJ2-7; no firm D call. This CDR3 spans 11 amino acids. V shed 9 bases and J shed 5 bases, with 11 bases lying between them. CDR1 and CDR2 from the germline V gene are LNHDA and SQIVND (reference sequence). The CDR3 region is CASGLTNEQYF. Written as DNA, the CDR3 is TGTGCCAGCGGATTAACCAACGAGCAGTACTTC. The entire variable domain, with the rest obtained from reference TRBV19 and TRBJ2-7, is as follows: DGGITQSPKYLFRKEGQNVTLSCEQNLNHDAMYWYRQDPGQGLRLIYYSQIVNDFQKGDIAEGYSVSREKKESFPLTVTSAQKNPTAFYLCASGLTNEQYFGPGTRLTVT.

The chain couples TRBV29-1 to TRBJ2-2; no clear D. CDR1 is SQVTM and CDR2 is ANQGSEA in the germline V gene. Trimming pared 2 bases from V and 2 bases from J, leaving 15 bases between. CDR3 length: 16 amino acids. The CDR3 loop is CSVESPILGNTGELFF. The CDR3, as DNA: TGCAGCGTTGAAAGCCCCATCCTAGGAAACACCGGGGAGCTGTTTTTT.

This chain links TRBV2 with TRBJ1-5; TRBD1 might be the D (5 bases). CDR3 length equals 14 residues. Germline-derived CDR1 and CDR2 are SNHLY and FYNNEI. Trimming took off 6 bases at V and 5 bases at J, with 14 bases between the two ends. The CDR3 sequence is CASRSGTFDQPQHF. The CDR3 nucleotides are TGTGCCAGCAGATCCGGGACTTTCGATCAGCCCCAGCATTTT.

J is TRBJ2-1 and V is TRBV30; possibly TRBD1 for D (6 bases). Trimming took 0 bases from V and 5 from J, leaving 29 bases between them. The germline CDR1 and CDR2 sequences are GTSNPN and SVGIG (reference sequence). This CDR3 comprises 20 residues. In DNA, the CDR3 is TGTGCCTGGAGTGTTGGGCGTTGGCAGGGGCCTACCGGGGAGAACAATGAGCAGTTCTTC. Its protein product is CAWSVGRWQGPTGENNEQFF.

This clone was observed a few times. The genes are TRBV27 and TRBJ1-6; the D is unclear. V lost 6 bases and J 7 bases, leaving 7 bases between the germline ends. This CDR3 spans 12 amino acids. Germline CDR1 and CDR2: MNHEY and SMNVEV (reference sequence). The CDR3 nucleotides read TGTGCCAGCAGGGTTGCGAATTCACCCCTCCACTTT. This encodes CASRVANSPLHF.

The chain uses TRBV2 and TRBJ1-2, with TRBD1 identical over 8 bases. Germline trimming cut 7 bases from V and 7 bases from J; bases unmatched to any gene: 11. Germline CDR1 reads SNHLY; CDR2 reads FYNNEI. The CDR3 consists of 14 residues. The CDR3, as DNA: TGTGCCAGCATAGTTCAGACAGGGGCACGTGGCTACACCTTC. Translation: CASIVQTGARGYTF.

The J gene is TRBJ1-3, the V gene TRBV4-3, with TRBD1 identical over 7 bases. Germline lookup yields CDR1 LGHNA and CDR2 YSLEER. The J segment lost 0 bases and the V segment lost 0 bases, leaving 2 bases of the junction unmatched. This CDR3 region has 16 residues. The CDR3 is CASSQEGTVSGNTIYF. Written as DNA, the CDR3 is TGCGCCAGCAGCCAAGAGGGGACAGTCTCTGGAAACACCATATATTTT.

This chain connects TRBV30 to TRBJ1-2; a possible D gene is TRBD1 (6 bases). V lost 2 bases, J lost 11 bases, and 18 bases lay in between. The germline gives CDR1 GTSNPN, CDR2 SVGIG (reference sequence). This CDR3 region has 13 residues. CDR3 nucleotide sequence: TGTGCCTGGAGTCCCCTGGGGGTAGGGGGTTACACCTTC. Its translation: CAWSPLGVGGYTF.